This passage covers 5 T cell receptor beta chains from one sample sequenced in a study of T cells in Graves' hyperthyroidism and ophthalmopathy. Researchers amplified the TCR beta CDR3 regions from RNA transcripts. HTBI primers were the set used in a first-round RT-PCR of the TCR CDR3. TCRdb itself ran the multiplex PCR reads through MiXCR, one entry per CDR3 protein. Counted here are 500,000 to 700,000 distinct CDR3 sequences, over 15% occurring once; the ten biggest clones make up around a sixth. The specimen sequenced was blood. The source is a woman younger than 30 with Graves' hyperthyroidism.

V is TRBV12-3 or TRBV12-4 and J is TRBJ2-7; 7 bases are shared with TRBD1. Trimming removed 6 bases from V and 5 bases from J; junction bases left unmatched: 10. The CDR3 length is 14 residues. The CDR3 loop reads CASRLDRDGDEQYF. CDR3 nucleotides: TGTGCCAGCAGACTAGACAGGGACGGGGACGAGCAGTACTTC.

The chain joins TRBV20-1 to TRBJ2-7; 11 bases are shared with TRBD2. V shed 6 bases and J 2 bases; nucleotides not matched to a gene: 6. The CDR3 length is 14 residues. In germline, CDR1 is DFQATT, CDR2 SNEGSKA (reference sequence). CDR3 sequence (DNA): TGCAGTGCCTCCCCACTAGCGGGGGCCTACGAGCAGTACTTC. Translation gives CSASPLAGAYEQYF.

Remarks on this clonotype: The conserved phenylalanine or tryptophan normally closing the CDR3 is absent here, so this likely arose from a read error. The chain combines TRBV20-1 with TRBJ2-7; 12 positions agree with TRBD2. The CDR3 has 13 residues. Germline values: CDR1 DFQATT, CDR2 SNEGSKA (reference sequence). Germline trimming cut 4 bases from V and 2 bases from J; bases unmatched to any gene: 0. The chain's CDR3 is CSATSGGAYEQYL. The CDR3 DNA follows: TGCAGTGCTACTAGCGGGGGGGCCTACGAGCAGTACCTC.

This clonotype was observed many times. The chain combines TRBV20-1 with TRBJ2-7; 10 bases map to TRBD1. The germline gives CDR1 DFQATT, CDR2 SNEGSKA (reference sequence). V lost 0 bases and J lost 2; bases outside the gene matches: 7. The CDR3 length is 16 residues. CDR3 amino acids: CSARDGTGEGTYEQYF. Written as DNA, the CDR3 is TGCAGTGCTAGAGATGGGACAGGGGAGGGTACCTACGAGCAGTACTTC.

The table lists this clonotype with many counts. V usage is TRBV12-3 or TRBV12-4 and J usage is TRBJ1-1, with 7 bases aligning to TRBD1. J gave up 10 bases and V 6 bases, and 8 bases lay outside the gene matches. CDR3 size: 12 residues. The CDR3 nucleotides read TGTGCCAGCAGCCAAGACAGGGCAAGAGCTTTCTTT. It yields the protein CASSQDRARAFF.